These 21 T cell receptor beta chains came from one sample sequenced in a study of blood T cells in healthy people across ages. A second PCR of roughly 7 to 11 cycles used a sample-barcoded 5' primer and a J-beta primer mix. TCRdb analysed the 5' RACE reads with MiXCR anew, one entry per CDR3 protein. The table records roughly 1,700,000 distinct CDR3 sequences, roughly 27% of them present only once. Sequencing was carried out using blood. All receptors derive from a woman aged 25 to 45 in good health.

This clonotype was detected ten times or more. The J gene is TRBJ1-2, the V gene TRBV7-2; 8 bases align to TRBD1. The V segment lost 5 bases and the J segment 3 bases; nucleotides outside the gene matches: 2. Germline V gene data show CDR1 as SGHTA and CDR2 as FQGNSA. There are 13 residues in the CDR3. CDR3 coding DNA: TGTGCCAGCAGCAAACAGGGGGACTATGGCTACACCTTC. Translation: CASSKQGDYGYTF.

As to this clonotype: Just one base apart from a much larger clone, this may be a read error. This chain joins TRBV24-1 and TRBJ2-7; a possible D gene is TRBD1 (5 bases). Trimming cost V 2 bases and J 7 bases, with 11 bases left between them. This CDR3 region has 13 residues. CDR1 and CDR2 from the germline V gene are KGHDR and SFDVKD. CDR3 sequence reads: CATSDSRVNEQYF. The CDR3, as DNA: TGTGCCACCAGTGATTCCAGGGTGAATGAGCAGTACTTC.

This clonotype occurred once. One end of the junction fails to match germline, which may point to a read error. J is TRBJ1-1 and V is TRBV5-1; no definite D call. The CDR3 is 14 residues long. Germline CDR1 reads SGHRS; CDR2 reads YFSETQ. The CDR3 spells CAGSSSVGNTEAFF. CDR3 nucleotide sequence: TGCGCCGGCAGTTCCTCCGTGGGGAACACTGAAGCTTTCTTT.

This clonotype was counted a few times. The V gene is TRBV15, the J gene TRBJ2-7; no firm D call. Trimming took 0 bases from V and 0 from J, leaving 9 bases between them. CDR1 is LNHNV, CDR2 YYDKDF, per germline (reference sequence). The CDR3 runs 15 residues. The CDR3 DNA sequence: TGTGCCACCAGCAGAGATCTAAGTGTCTCCTACGAGCAGTACTTC. This encodes CATSRDLSVSYEQYF.

Regarding this clonotype: Likely a read error: the CDR3 ends without its conserved phenylalanine or tryptophan. The chain joins TRBV6-1 to TRBJ2-7, with 11 bases identical to TRBD1. The J call may be faulty, since TRBJ2-4 better matches the DNA end. This CDR3 spans 14 amino acids. CDR1 and CDR2 (germline): MNHNS, SASEGT. The CDR3 sequence is CATTGTGGENIQYS. In DNA form, the CDR3 reads TGTGCCACAACCGGGACAGGGGGTGAAAACATTCAGTACTCC.

About this clonotype itself: One base away lies a much larger clone, so this may be a sequencing read error. The chain employs TRBV3-1 and TRBJ2-7, with TRBD1 identical over 12 bases. This CDR3 has 15 residues. Germline V gives CDR1 LGHDT, CDR2 YNNKEL (reference sequence). Trimming removed 5 bases from V and 6 bases from J; junction bases left unmatched: 8. The CDR3 DNA sequence: TGTGCCAGCAGCGAACGGGACAGGGGGCTTTGCGAGCAGTACTTC. As protein: CASSERDRGLCEQYF.

The chain links TRBV28 to TRBJ2-5, with D perhaps TRBD2 (7 bases). V was pared by 7 bases and J by 11 bases, with 32 bases between. The CDR3 contains 17 residues. Germline CDR1 reads MDHEN; CDR2 reads SYDVKM. CDR3 residues: CASTPGGSISAGNEQYF. In DNA, the CDR3 is TGTGCCAGCACCCCGGGGGGCTCGATAAGCGCGGGCAATGAGCAGTACTTC.

At least ten counts were recorded for this clonotype. The CDR3 here is CASSLWGHSNQPQHF. Here the CDR3 DNA reads TGTGCCAGCAGTTTATGGGGACATAGCAATCAGCCCCAGCATTTT. This chain links TRBV28 with TRBJ1-5; possible D gene TRBD1, 6 bases. The CDR3 runs to 15 residues. Germline CDR1 is MDHEN and CDR2 is SYDVKM. V was shortened by 0 bases and J by 0 bases, with 6 bases between the two germline ends.

The V and J genes are TRBV24-1 and TRBJ2-3, with 15 bases lining up with TRBD2. Germline CDR1 and CDR2: KGHDR and SFDVKD. J gave up 0 bases and V 5 bases, and 11 bases lay outside the gene matches. The CDR3 has 20 amino acids. The CDR3 spells CATSGKVGLAGGDSTDTQYF. The CDR3 DNA follows: TGTGCCACCAGTGGTAAAGTGGGACTAGCGGGGGGCGATAGCACAGATACGCAGTATTTT.

This clonotype was detected ten times or more. The gene calls are TRBV7-2 and TRBJ2-5, with TRBD1 as a possible D gene (5 bases). Germline-derived CDR1 and CDR2 are SGHTA and FQGNSA. This CDR3 comprises 13 residues. V was cut by 5 bases and J by 5 bases, with 12 bases left in between. CDR3 region: CASSGAWGETQYF. The DNA for the CDR3 is TGTGCCAGCAGCGGGGCGTGGGGTGAGACCCAGTACTTC.

V and J are TRBV29-1 and TRBJ1-1; 8 nucleotides match TRBD1. After removal of 3 bases from V and 3 bases from J, the junction contained 3 bases not matched to a gene. The CDR3 is 13 amino acids. Germline CDR1 is SQVTM and CDR2 is ANQGSEA. The CDR3 loop reads CSVDRGLYTEAFF. CDR3 nucleotide sequence: TGCAGCGTTGACAGGGGGCTGTACACTGAAGCTTTCTTT.

On this clonotype: Relative to the germline gene, one junction end is altered; a read error may explain this. J is TRBJ2-1 and V is TRBV7-7, with D perhaps matching TRBD1 or TRBD2 (5 bases each). Germline V CDR1 and CDR2: SSHAT, FNYEAQ (reference sequence). CDR3 length: 14 amino acids. The CDR3 sequence is CASSKSGTYNDQFF. The CDR3 DNA reads as TGTGCCAGCAGCAAGAGTGGGACCTACAATGATCAGTTCTTC.

At least ten counts were recorded for this clonotype. The chain combines TRBV7-2 with TRBJ2-5; D is perhaps TRBD2 (5 bases). The CDR3 contains 15 residues. From germline, CDR1 is SGHTA and CDR2 FQGNSA. V was shortened by 1 base and J by 5 bases, with 14 bases between the two germline ends. This chain's CDR3 is CASSLGTARGETQYF. CDR3 coding DNA: TGTGCCAGCAGCTTAGGGACTGCACGTGGGGAGACCCAGTACTTC. Drawing the rest from reference TRBV7-2 and TRBJ2-5, the complete variable domain is GAGVSQSPSNKVTEKGKDVELRCDPISGHTALYWYRQSLGQGLEFLIYFQGNSAPDKSGLPSDRFSAERTGGSVSTLTIQRTQQEDSAVYLCASSLGTARGETQYFGPGTRLLVL.

This clonotype was detected only a few times. This rearrangement joins TRBV29-1 to TRBJ2-7, with D perhaps matching TRBD1 or TRBD2 (5 bases each). V lost 8 bases and J 2 bases, leaving 16 bases between the germline ends. The germline CDR1 and CDR2 sequences are SQVTM and ANQGSEA. This CDR3 has 13 amino acids. For the CDR3, the DNA is TGCAGCTCGGGAAGGGGTTTGGCCTACGAGCAGTACTTC. Translated: CSSGRGLAYEQYF.

This clonotype was observed many times. The V call is TRBV29-1, the J call TRBJ2-1; 11 bases align to TRBD2. Germline-derived CDR1 and CDR2 are SQVTM and ANQGSEA. V trimming: 4 bases; J trimming: 7 bases; junction bases outside the gene matches: 6. The CDR3 extends over 14 amino acids. The CDR3 is CSVVRLAGGNEQFF. The DNA for the CDR3 is TGCAGCGTTGTCCGGCTAGCGGGAGGAAATGAGCAGTTCTTC.

The chain has TRBV29-1 and TRBJ1-2; 12 positions agree with TRBD1. J gave up 3 bases and V 3 bases, and 5 bases lay outside the gene matches. This CDR3 has 15 residues. In germline, CDR1 is SQVTM, CDR2 ANQGSEA. In DNA, the CDR3 is TGCAGCGTTGATCCGGGACAGGGGGCACACTATGGCTACACCTTC. Encoded protein: CSVDPGQGAHYGYTF.

This clonotype was detected only a few times. The rearrangement links TRBV20-1 to TRBJ1-1, with 10 bases that match TRBD1. V lost 0 bases to trimming and J lost 1 base; unmatched junction nucleotides: 2. Germline V gene sequence: CDR1 DFQATT, CDR2 SNEGSKA (reference sequence). This CDR3 region has 15 residues. CDR3 nucleotides: TGCAGTGCTAGAGACGGACAGGGGGGGAACACTGAAGCTTTCTTT. It is translated as CSARDGQGGNTEAFF.

V usage is TRBV7-2 and J usage is TRBJ1-2; weak D call: TRBD1 (6 bases). Germline V gene lookup returns CDR1 SGHTA and CDR2 FQGNSA. This CDR3 has 14 amino acids. V shed 3 bases and J shed 3 bases, with 11 bases lying between them. CDR3 amino acids: CASSFAGAHYGYTF. The DNA of the CDR3 is TGTGCCAGCAGCTTCGCAGGGGCCCACTATGGCTACACCTTC.

This clonotype was seen only a few times. The chain is built from TRBV20-1 and TRBJ2-4; tentative D call: TRBD1 (7 bases). CDR1 is DFQATT, CDR2 SNEGSKA, per germline (reference sequence). Trimming took 5 bases from V and 8 from J, leaving 19 bases between them. This CDR3 spans 14 amino acids. The DNA of the CDR3 is TGCAGTGCTCCTCAGGGGGGAAGGACGGACATTCAGTACTTC. This gives the protein CSAPQGGRTDIQYF.

The gene calls are TRBV20-1 and TRBJ2-3; D uncertain. The germline V and J ends were trimmed by 5 bases and 1 base, with 10 bases remaining between them. Germline-derived CDR1 and CDR2 are DFQATT and SNEGSKA (reference sequence). The CDR3 extends over 13 amino acids. The CDR3 loop reads CSAPRFRTDTQYF. The CDR3 DNA reads TGCAGTGCTCCTAGGTTCCGCACAGATACGCAGTATTTT.

V usage is TRBV7-7 and J usage is TRBJ1-1, with no clear D. Germline CDR1 and CDR2: SSHAT and FNYEAQ (reference sequence). This CDR3 is built from 13 residues. V shed 2 bases and J shed 8 bases, with 12 bases lying between them. The CDR3 region has the DNA TGTGCCAGCAGCTTATTTTGCGGTTGGGAAGCTTTCTTT. Its translation is CASSLFCGWEAFF.